Detailed here is one T cell receptor (beta chain). The antigen is undetermined. These data come from a study of post-analysis software for immune sequencing data. Overall study context: Disease trajectories encompassed relapsing-remitting, secondary progressive and progressive-relapsing multiple sclerosis. Broader study findings: Multiple sclerosis patients had significantly lower normalized Chao1 diversity than controls. Five or six TRBV segments, TRBV5-6, TRBV5-1 and TRBV20-1 among them, were found more frequent in patients than controls.

Germline trimming cut 3 bases from V and 1 base from J; bases unmatched to any gene: 6. The CDR3 runs 17 residues. CDR1 and CDR2 (germline): DFQATT, SNEGSKA (reference sequence). TCR beta libraries were prepared from cDNA with unique molecular identifiers. TCRdb passed the PCR reads through MiXCR, listing each CDR3 protein once. The sample contains around 400,000 distinct CDR3 sequences, over 30% of which appear only once. The receptor comes from a girl aged 2 to 9 with multiple sclerosis. This chain joins TRBV20-1 and TRBJ2-5; 15 bases map to TRBD2. Sequenced material: blood. Here the CDR3 reads CSASGGLAGGIQETQYF. The CDR3 nucleotides read TGCAGTGCTAGTGGGGGACTAGCGGGAGGTATCCAAGAGACCCAGTACTTC.